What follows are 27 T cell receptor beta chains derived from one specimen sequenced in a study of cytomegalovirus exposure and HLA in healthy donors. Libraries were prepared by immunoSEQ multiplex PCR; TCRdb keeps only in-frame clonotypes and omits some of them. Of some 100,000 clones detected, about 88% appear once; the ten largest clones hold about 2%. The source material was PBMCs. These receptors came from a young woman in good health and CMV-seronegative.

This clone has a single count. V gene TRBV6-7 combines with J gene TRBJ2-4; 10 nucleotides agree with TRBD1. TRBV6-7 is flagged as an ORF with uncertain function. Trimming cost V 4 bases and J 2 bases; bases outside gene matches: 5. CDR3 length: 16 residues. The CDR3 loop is CASSSGDRGSKNIQYF. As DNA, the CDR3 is TGTGCCAGCAGTTCCGGGGACAGGGGATCCAAAAACATTCAGTACTTC.

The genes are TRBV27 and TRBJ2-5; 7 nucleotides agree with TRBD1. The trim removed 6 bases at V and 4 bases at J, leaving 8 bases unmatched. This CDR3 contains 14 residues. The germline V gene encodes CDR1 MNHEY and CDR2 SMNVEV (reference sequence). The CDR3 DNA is TGTGCCAGCAGGCCTCTTGACAGGGCAGAGACCCAGTACTTC. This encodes CASRPLDRAETQYF.

The DNA of the CDR3 is TGTGCCAGCAGCGTAGAAGGGAGCGATGAGCAGTTCTTC. Translated: CASSVEGSDEQFF. V and J are TRBV9 and TRBJ2-1, with D maybe TRBD2 (5 bases). Per germline, CDR1 SGDLS and CDR2 YYNGEE. V was pared by 0 bases and J by 8 bases, with 9 bases between. The CDR3 is made up of 13 amino acids.

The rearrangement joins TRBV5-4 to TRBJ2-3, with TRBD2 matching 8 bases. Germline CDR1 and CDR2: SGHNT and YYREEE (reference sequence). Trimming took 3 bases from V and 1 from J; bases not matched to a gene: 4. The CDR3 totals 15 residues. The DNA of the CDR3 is TGTGCCAGCAGCTCCGACGGGGGGGGCACAGATACGCAGTATTTT. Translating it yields CASSSDGGGTDTQYF.

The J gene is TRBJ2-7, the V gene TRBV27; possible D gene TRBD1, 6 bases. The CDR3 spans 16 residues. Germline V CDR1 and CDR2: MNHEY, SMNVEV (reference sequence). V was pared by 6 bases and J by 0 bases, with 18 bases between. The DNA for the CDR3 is TGTGCCAGCAGCCTAACCCCGGGACACAGCTCCTACGAGCAGTACTTC. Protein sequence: CASSLTPGHSSYEQYF.

CDR3 amino acids: CASSQNRQETQYF. CDR3 DNA sequence: TGTGCCAGCAGCCAGAACCGCCAAGAGACCCAGTACTTC. V and J are TRBV7-8 and TRBJ2-5; D remains unclear. CDR1 is SGHVS and CDR2 is FQNEAQ in the germline V gene. CDR3 length equals 13 residues. The germline V and J ends were trimmed by 5 bases and 1 base, with 8 bases remaining between them.

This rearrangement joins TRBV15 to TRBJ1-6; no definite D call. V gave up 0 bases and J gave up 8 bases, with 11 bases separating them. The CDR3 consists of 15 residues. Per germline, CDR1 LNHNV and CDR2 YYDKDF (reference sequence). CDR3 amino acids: CATSRDPTVDSPLHF. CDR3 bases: TGTGCCACCAGCAGAGATCCAACAGTAGATTCACCCCTCCACTTT. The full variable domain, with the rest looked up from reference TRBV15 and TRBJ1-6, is DAMVIQNPRYQVTQFGKPVTLSCSQTLNHNVMYWYQQKSSQAPKLLFHYYDKDFNNEADTPDNFQSRRPNTSFCFLDIRSPGLGDTAMYLCATSRDPTVDSPLHFGNGTRLTVT.

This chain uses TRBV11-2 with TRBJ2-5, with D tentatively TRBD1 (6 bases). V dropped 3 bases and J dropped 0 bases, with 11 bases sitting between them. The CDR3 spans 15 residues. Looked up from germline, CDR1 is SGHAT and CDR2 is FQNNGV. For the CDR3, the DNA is TGTGCCAGCAGCTTGCTTGGGGGCCACCAAGAGACCCAGTACTTC. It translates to CASSLLGGHQETQYF.

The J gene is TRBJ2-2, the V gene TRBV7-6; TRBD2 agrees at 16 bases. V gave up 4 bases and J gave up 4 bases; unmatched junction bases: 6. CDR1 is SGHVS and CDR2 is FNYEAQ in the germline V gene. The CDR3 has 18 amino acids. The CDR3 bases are TGTGCCAGCAGCTCCGGGACTAGCGGGAGGGGGAGCACCGGGGAGCTGTTTTTT. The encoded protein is CASSSGTSGRGSTGELFF. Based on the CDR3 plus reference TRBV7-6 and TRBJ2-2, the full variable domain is GAGVSQSPRYKVTKRGQDVALRCDPISGHVSLYWYRQALGQGPEFLTYFNYEAQQDKSGLPNDRFSAERPEGSISTLTIQRTEQRDSAMYRCASSSGTSGRGSTGELFFGEGSRLTVL.

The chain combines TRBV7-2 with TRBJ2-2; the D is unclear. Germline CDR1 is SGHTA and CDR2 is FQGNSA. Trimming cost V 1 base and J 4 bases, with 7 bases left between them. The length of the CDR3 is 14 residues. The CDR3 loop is CASSLVTTTGELFF. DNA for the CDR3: TGTGCCAGCAGCTTAGTTACTACCACCGGGGAGCTGTTTTTT.

The chain's CDR3 is CASSLPTPSIGLDNEQFF. The CDR3 DNA reads TGTGCCAGTAGCCTCCCCACTCCTTCCATTGGACTCGACAATGAGCAGTTCTTC. The chain joins TRBV19 to TRBJ2-1; tentative D call: TRBD2 (5 bases). From germline, CDR1 is LNHDA and CDR2 SQIVND (reference sequence). The ends were cut back, 6 bases at V and 5 bases at J, with 26 bases in the middle. This CDR3 spans 18 amino acids.

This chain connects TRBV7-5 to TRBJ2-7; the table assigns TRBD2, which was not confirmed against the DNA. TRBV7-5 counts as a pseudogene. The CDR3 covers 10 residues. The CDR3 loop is CVRSPTGVVF. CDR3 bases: TGTGTCAGAAGCCCCACCGGAGTTGTTTTC.

The CDR3 spells CASVDQFRGTDTQYF. The CDR3 DNA follows: TGCGCCAGCGTCGACCAGTTTCGGGGCACAGATACGCAGTATTTT. V and J are TRBV4-3 and TRBJ2-3, with D unresolved. This CDR3 region has 15 residues. Germline CDR1 is LGHNA and CDR2 is YSLEER. V was cut by 8 bases and J by 1 base, with 16 bases left in between.

The CDR3 spells CASSSRLAGGRSGDTQYF. In DNA form, the CDR3 reads TGTGCCAGCAGCTCCAGACTAGCGGGGGGGCGGTCGGGAGATACGCAGTATTTT. This rearrangement joins TRBV13 to TRBJ2-3; TRBD2 matches 14 bases. The CDR3 consists of 18 residues. With 4 bases clipped from V and 5 bases from J, the junction kept 11 bases outside the gene matches. Germline loops: CDR1 PRHDT, CDR2 FYEKMQ (reference sequence).

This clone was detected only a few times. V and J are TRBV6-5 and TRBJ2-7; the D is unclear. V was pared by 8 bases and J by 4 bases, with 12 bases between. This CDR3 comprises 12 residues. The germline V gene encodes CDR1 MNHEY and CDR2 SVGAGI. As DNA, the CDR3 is TGTGCCAGCGGAGTAGCTGGGTACGAGCAGTACTTC. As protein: CASGVAGYEQYF.

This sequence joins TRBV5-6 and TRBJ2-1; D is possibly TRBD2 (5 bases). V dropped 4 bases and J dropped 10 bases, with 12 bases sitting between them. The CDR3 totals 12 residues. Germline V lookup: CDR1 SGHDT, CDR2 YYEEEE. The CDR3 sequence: CASSAGRGEQFF. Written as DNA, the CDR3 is TGTGCCAGCAGCGCGGGTCGCGGGGAGCAGTTCTTC.

DNA for the CDR3: TGTGCCAGCAGTTACTCGCAGGGGACGGCAACCTACGAGCAGTACTTC. Its translation is CASSYSQGTATYEQYF. The chain employs TRBV6-5 and TRBJ2-7; D is perhaps TRBD1 (6 bases). The CDR3 has 16 residues. Germline values: CDR1 MNHEY, CDR2 SVGAGI. Trimming pared 0 bases from V and 2 bases from J, leaving 14 bases between.

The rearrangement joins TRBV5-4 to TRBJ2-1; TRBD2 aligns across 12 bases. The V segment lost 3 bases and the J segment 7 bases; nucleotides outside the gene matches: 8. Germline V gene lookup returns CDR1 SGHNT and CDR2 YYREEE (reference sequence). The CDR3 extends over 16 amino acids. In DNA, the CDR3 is TGTGCCAGCAGCTACTCGACTAGCGGGGGCATGAATGAGCAGTTCTTC. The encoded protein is CASSYSTSGGMNEQFF.

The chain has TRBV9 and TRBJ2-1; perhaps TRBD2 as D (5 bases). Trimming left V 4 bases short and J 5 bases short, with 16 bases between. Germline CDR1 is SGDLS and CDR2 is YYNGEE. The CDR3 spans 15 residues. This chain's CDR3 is CASSPSNDYNNEQFF. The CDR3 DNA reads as TGTGCCAGCAGCCCCAGCAATGACTACAACAATGAGCAGTTCTTC.

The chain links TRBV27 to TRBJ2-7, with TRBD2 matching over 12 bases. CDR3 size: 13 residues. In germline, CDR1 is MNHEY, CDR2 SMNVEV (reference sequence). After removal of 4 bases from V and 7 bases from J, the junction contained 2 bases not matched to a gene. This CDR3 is CASSSSGRGEQYF. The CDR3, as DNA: TGTGCCAGCAGTTCTAGCGGGAGGGGAGAGCAGTACTTC.

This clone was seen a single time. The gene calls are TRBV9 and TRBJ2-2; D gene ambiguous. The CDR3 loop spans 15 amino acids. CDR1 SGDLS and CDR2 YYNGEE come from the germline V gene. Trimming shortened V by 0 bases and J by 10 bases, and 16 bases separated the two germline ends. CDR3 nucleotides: TGTGCCAGCAGCGTAGGGTCCTCCATAAGCGAGGAGCTGTTTTTT. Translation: CASSVGSSISEELFF.

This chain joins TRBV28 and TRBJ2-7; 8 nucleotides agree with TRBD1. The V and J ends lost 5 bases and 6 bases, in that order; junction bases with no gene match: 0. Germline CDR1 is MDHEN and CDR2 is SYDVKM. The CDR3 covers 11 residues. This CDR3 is CASSQGAEQYF. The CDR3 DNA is TGTGCCAGCAGTCAGGGGGCCGAGCAGTACTTC.

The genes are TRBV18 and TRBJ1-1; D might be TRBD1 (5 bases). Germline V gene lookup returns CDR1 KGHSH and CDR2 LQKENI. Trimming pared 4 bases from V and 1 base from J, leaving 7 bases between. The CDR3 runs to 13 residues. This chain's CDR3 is CASSQGQNTEAFF. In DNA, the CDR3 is TGTGCCAGCTCACAGGGGCAGAACACTGAAGCTTTCTTT.

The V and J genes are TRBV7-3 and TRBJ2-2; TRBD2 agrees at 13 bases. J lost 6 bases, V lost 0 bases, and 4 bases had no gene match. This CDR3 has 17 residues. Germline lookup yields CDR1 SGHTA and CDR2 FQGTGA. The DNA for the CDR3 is TGTGCCAGCAGCTTAACCGGGACTAGCGGGACGGCCGGGGAGCTGTTTTTT. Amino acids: CASSLTGTSGTAGELFF.

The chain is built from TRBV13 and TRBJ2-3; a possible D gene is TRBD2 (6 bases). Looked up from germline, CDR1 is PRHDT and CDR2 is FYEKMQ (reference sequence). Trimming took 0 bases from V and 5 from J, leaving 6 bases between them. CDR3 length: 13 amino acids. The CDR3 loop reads CASSLGRGDTQYF. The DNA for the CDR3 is TGTGCCAGCAGCTTAGGGCGGGGAGATACGCAGTATTTT. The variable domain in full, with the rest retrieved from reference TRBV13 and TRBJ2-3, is AAGVIQSPRHLIKEKRETATLKCYPIPRHDTVYWYQQGPGQDPQFLISFYEKMQSDKGSIPDRFSAQQFSDYHSELNMSSLELGDSALYFCASSLGRGDTQYFGPGTRLTVL.

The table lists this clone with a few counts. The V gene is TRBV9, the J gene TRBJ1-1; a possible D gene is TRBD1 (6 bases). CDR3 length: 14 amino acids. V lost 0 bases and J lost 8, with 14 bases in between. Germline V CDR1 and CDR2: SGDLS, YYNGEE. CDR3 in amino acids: CASSVAAQGWEAFF. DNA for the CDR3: TGTGCCAGCAGCGTAGCCGCACAGGGTTGGGAAGCTTTCTTT.

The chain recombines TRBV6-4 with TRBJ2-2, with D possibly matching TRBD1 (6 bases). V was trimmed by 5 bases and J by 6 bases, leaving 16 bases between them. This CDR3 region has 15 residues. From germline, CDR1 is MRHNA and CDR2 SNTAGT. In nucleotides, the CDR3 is TGTGCCAGCAGTCCCGGGACAACGCCCGCCGGGGAGCTGTTTTTT. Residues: CASSPGTTPAGELFF.